This T cell receptor beta chain was retrieved from a study of T cells in Graves' hyperthyroidism and ophthalmopathy. Germline CDR1 SGHTA, CDR2 FQGNSA. CDR3 size: 14 residues. This clonotype was detected ten times or more. Its ends do not fully match the called genes, so a read error is possible. Amplification targeted TCR beta CDR3 regions from RNA transcripts. Primed by the HTBI set, a first-round RT-PCR was run on the TCR CDR3. One entry per CDR3 protein results from TCRdb running MiXCR on the multiplex PCR reads. The data hold about 420,000 distinct CDR3 sequences, with around 13% observed a single time.

This chain joins TRBV7-2 and TRBJ2-5; maybe TRBD1 (6 bases). The sample comprised blood. The TCR originated in a woman under 30 with Graves' hyperthyroidism. CDR3 bases: TGTGCCAGCAGCCCGACAGGCAATCAAGTGACCCAGTACTTC. This sequence encodes CASSPTGNQVTQYF.